A single sample gave rise to the 17 T cell receptor beta chains below, sequenced in a study of shared clonotypes between healthy human individuals (TCRdb year 2020). Receptor libraries were prepared by the immunoSEQ multiplex PCR assay. As stored in TCRdb, this immuneACCESS dataset retains in-frame rearrangements with V and J assigned. A fraction of the clones does not appear; measured against another copy, unresolved V genes explain less than half of the discrepancy, and the remainder lacks a known reason. The sample table holds about 2.1 million clones, of which around 93% were seen once. Around 1.7% of the sample rests with the top ten. CD8 naive samples were CD45RO-negative cells positively selected for CCR7, giving a CD45RA+CCR7+ population that excluded TemRA cells. The sample consisted of naive CD8+ T cells from PBMCs. The sample's cell subset or site label, decoded: CD45RA+CCR7+. Receptor source: a man between 18 and 29 years old in good health. Some clones in this sample may be carry-over from other donors' samples.

The chain has TRBV11-2 and TRBJ1-1; D is unclear. V was trimmed by 1 base and J by 1 base, leaving 10 bases between them. The CDR3 is 15 amino acids. Germline-derived CDR1 and CDR2 are SGHAT and FQNNGV. DNA for the CDR3: TGTGCCAGCAGCTTAGTTCTCTTAACGAACACTGAAGCTTTCTTT. Residues: CASSLVLLTNTEAFF. The full variable domain, completed using reference TRBV11-2 and TRBJ1-1, is EAGVAQSPRYKIIEKRQSVAFWCNPISGHATLYWYQQILGQGPKLLIQFQNNGVVDDSQLPKDRFSAERLKGVDSTLKIQPAKLEDSAVYLCASSLVLLTNTEAFFGQGTRLTVV.

The rearrangement joins TRBV13 to TRBJ2-1, with TRBD2 matching over 12 bases. Germline V gives CDR1 PRHDT, CDR2 FYEKMQ (reference sequence). This CDR3 is built from 15 residues. The V gene end was trimmed by 4 bases and the J gene end by 9 bases; junction bases not matched to a gene: 7. The CDR3 protein is CASSSRLAGVGEQFF. CDR3 sequence (DNA): TGTGCCAGCAGCTCCAGACTAGCGGGAGTTGGTGAGCAGTTCTTC.

This chain connects TRBV19 to TRBJ1-1, with 7 bases matching TRBD1. The CDR3 has 17 residues. Germline trimming cut 0 bases from V and 4 bases from J; bases unmatched to any gene: 11. Germline V gene data show CDR1 as LNHDA and CDR2 as SQIVND (reference sequence). CDR3 region: CASSIDLLKGASTEAFF. CDR3 DNA sequence: TGTGCCAGTAGTATAGATTTGTTAAAGGGGGCAAGCACTGAAGCTTTCTTT.

The chain uses TRBV7-6 and TRBJ2-2, with 8 positions matching TRBD2. This CDR3 is built from 18 residues. J lost 1 base, V lost 3 bases, and 10 bases had no gene match. From germline, CDR1 is SGHVS and CDR2 FNYEAQ. The CDR3 here is CASSFETSAILNTGELFF. The CDR3 nucleotides read TGTGCCAGCAGCTTCGAGACTAGCGCGATCTTGAACACCGGGGAGCTGTTTTTT.

This rearrangement joins TRBV2 to TRBJ1-1, with TRBD1 matching 8 bases. The V and J ends lost 9 bases and 9 bases, in that order; junction bases with no gene match: 18. This CDR3 is built from 15 residues. Germline-derived CDR1 and CDR2 are SNHLY and FYNNEI. Written as DNA, the CDR3 is TGTGCCAGTCTCGGCGGTACCTGGCGACAGGGGAAAGCTTTCTTT. It encodes CASLGGTWRQGKAFF.

CDR3 amino acids: CASSQKAGVGSYEQYF. The CDR3 DNA sequence: TGCGCCAGCAGCCAAAAAGCAGGGGTGGGCTCCTACGAGCAGTACTTC. The chain links TRBV4-1 to TRBJ2-7; possible D gene TRBD1, 6 bases. The germline V gene has CDR1 MGHRA and CDR2 YSYEKL. CDR3 length: 16 amino acids. V gave up 2 bases and J gave up 0 bases, with 14 bases separating them.

The rearrangement joins TRBV11-2 to TRBJ2-6; 8 nucleotides align to TRBD1. Unmatched junction bases numbered 8, after V lost 5 bases and J lost 2 bases. CDR3 length: 17 amino acids. The germline gives CDR1 SGHAT, CDR2 FQNNGV. The CDR3 loop reads CASSPDRVRTGANVLTF. CDR3 bases: TGTGCCAGCAGCCCGGACAGGGTACGGACTGGGGCCAACGTCCTGACTTTC.

The sample holds one count of this clone. The rearrangement joins TRBV6-5 to TRBJ2-3; TRBD1 matches 9 bases. CDR1 is MNHEY, CDR2 SVGAGI, per germline. CDR3 length: 15 residues. With 6 bases clipped from V and 3 bases from J, the junction kept 7 bases outside the gene matches. The CDR3 spells CASRSFGTGTDTQYF. The DNA of the CDR3 is TGTGCCAGCAGATCCTTCGGGACAGGGACAGATACGCAGTATTTT.

The rearrangement links TRBV30 to TRBJ1-1; 9 nucleotides line up with TRBD1. Per germline, CDR1 GTSNPN and CDR2 SVGIG (reference sequence). This CDR3 contains 18 residues. With 3 bases clipped from V and 4 bases from J, the junction kept 18 bases outside the gene matches. The CDR3 is CAWRVWWGSGTGLTEAFF. CDR3 in DNA: TGTGCCTGGAGAGTGTGGTGGGGGAGCGGGACAGGGCTCACTGAAGCTTTCTTT.

This clone has only one observation. V is TRBV4-3 and J is TRBJ2-1, with 11 nucleotides matching TRBD2. Germline CDR1 reads LGHNA; CDR2 reads YSLEER. V gave up 1 base and J gave up 4 bases; unmatched junction bases: 3. The CDR3 loop spans 16 amino acids. The chain's CDR3 is CASSQGRLAGYNEQFF. The CDR3 DNA reads TGCGCCAGCAGCCAAGGGAGACTAGCGGGATACAATGAGCAGTTCTTC.

This chain uses TRBV4-2 with TRBJ1-5; the D is unclear. The CDR3 covers 15 residues. Germline V CDR1 and CDR2: LGHNA, YNFKEQ. Trimming left V 2 bases short and J 1 base short, with 9 bases between. CDR3 sequence (DNA): TGTGCCAGCAGCCAAATTGACACCAGCAATCAGCCCCAGCATTTT. Protein: CASSQIDTSNQPQHF.

This clone is a singleton in its sample. This sample includes further DNA sequences coding for the same CDR3. CDR3 loop: CASRGGGNQPQHF. DNA of the CDR3: TGTGCCAGCAGAGGGGGTGGCAATCAGCCCCAGCATTTT. The chain links TRBV27 to TRBJ1-5; a possible D gene is TRBD1 (6 bases). Germline CDR1 reads MNHEY; CDR2 reads SMNVEV (reference sequence). The V and J ends lost 6 bases and 2 bases respectively, with 8 bases between them. The CDR3 is 13 amino acids.

The chain has TRBV19 and TRBJ2-2; D is unclear. The CDR3 covers 13 residues. Trimming removed 6 bases from V and 4 bases from J, with 9 bases in between. Germline V lookup: CDR1 LNHDA, CDR2 SQIVND (reference sequence). CDR3 amino acids: CASSDTFTGELFF. Here the CDR3 DNA reads TGTGCCAGTAGCGACACCTTCACCGGGGAGCTGTTTTTT.

The genes are TRBV27 and TRBJ1-5, with 9 bases that match TRBD1. V dropped 5 bases and J dropped 0; count of bases not matched to a gene: 5. Germline V lookup: CDR1 MNHEY, CDR2 SMNVEV (reference sequence). This CDR3 is built from 16 residues. Written as DNA, the CDR3 is TGTGCCAGCAGTGAGGGGACAGGGTTTAGCAATCAGCCCCAGCATTTT. Encoded protein: CASSEGTGFSNQPQHF.

The chain joins TRBV27 to TRBJ2-1; D ambiguous. The CDR3 sequence is 15 residues long. V lost 5 bases and J 0 bases, leaving 11 bases between the germline ends. Germline V gives CDR1 MNHEY, CDR2 SMNVEV (reference sequence). CDR3: CASSDTLSSYNEQFF. In DNA, the CDR3 is TGTGCCAGCAGTGACACGTTGAGCTCCTACAATGAGCAGTTCTTC.

This sequence joins TRBV27 and TRBJ2-1; weak D call: TRBD2 (6 bases). In germline, CDR1 is MNHEY, CDR2 SMNVEV (reference sequence). This CDR3 has 14 residues. V dropped 6 bases and J dropped 0 bases, with 9 bases sitting between them. CDR3 region: CASSIADSYNEQFF. In DNA form, the CDR3 reads TGTGCCAGCAGCATAGCGGACTCCTACAATGAGCAGTTCTTC.

The rearrangement uses TRBV19 and TRBJ2-5; D is unresolved. The CDR3 consists of 13 residues. V lost 3 bases and J lost 3, with 8 bases in between. Germline values: CDR1 LNHDA, CDR2 SQIVND (reference sequence). In DNA, the CDR3 is TGTGCCAGTAGTATCGGACGGAAAGAGACCCAGTACTTC. The encoded protein is CASSIGRKETQYF.